This T cell receptor beta chain was found in a study of blood T cell repertoires in COVID-19. The CDR3 loop spans 15 amino acids. V was pared by 2 bases and J by 3 bases, with 2 bases of the junction left unmatched. Germline V gene lookup returns CDR1 LNHNV and CDR2 YYDKDF (reference sequence). The method was immunoSEQ multiplex PCR; TCRdb's version includes in-frame clones alone and lacks a portion of them. Of roughly 180,000 clones listed, around 83% are singletons. V and J are TRBV15 and TRBJ1-4; 8 nucleotides line up with TRBD1. Source material: peripheral blood. This TCR was sampled from a man aged 18-30 years with acute or convalescent COVID-19. CDR3 protein: CATSRQGAANEKLFF. The DNA of the CDR3 is TGTGCCACCAGCAGACAGGGGGCAGCTAATGAAAAACTGTTTTTT.